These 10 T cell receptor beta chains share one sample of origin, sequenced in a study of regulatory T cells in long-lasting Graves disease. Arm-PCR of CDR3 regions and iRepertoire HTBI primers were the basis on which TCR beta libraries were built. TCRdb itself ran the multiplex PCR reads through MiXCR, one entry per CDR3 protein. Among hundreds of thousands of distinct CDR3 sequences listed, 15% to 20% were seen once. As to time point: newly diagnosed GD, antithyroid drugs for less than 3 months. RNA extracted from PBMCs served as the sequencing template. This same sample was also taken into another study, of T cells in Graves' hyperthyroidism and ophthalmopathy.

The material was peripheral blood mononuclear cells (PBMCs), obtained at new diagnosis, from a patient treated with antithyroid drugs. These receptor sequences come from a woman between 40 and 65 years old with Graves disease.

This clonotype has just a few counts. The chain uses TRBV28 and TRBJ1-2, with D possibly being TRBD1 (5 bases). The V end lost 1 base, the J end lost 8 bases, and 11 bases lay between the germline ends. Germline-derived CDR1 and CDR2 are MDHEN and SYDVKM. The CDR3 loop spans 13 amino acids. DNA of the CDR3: TGTGCCAGCAGTTTATCGGGGGTGCGGGGCTACACCTTC. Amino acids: CASSLSGVRGYTF.

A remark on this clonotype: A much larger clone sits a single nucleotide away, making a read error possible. This CDR3 is CASNLVDLTYEQYF. CDR3 DNA: TGTGCCAGCAACTTAGTAGATTTAACCTACGAGCAGTACTTC. V usage is TRBV11-2 and J usage is TRBJ2-7; no reliable D call. Germline-derived CDR1 and CDR2 are SGHAT and FQNNGV. CDR3 length equals 14 residues.

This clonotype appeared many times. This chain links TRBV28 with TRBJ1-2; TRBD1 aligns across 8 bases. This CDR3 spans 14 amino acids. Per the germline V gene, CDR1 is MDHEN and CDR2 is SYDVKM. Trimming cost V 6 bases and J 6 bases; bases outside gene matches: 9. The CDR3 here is CASRTGQGLDGYTF. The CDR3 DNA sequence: TGTGCCAGCAGGACCGGACAGGGTTTGGATGGCTACACCTTC.

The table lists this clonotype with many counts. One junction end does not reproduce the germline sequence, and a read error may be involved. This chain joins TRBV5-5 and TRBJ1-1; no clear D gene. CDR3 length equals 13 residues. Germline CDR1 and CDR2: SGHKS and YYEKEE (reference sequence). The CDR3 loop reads CASSRWEGAEAFF. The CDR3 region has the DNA TGTGCCAGCAGCCGCTGGGAGGGCGCTGAGGCTTTCTTT.

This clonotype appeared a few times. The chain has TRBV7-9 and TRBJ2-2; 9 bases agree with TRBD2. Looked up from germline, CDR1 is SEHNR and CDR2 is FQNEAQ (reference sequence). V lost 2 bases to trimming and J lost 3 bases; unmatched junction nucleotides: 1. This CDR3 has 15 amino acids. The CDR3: CASSLRGGDTGELFF. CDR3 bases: TGTGCCAGCAGCTTACGCGGGGGGGACACCGGGGAGCTGTTTTTT.

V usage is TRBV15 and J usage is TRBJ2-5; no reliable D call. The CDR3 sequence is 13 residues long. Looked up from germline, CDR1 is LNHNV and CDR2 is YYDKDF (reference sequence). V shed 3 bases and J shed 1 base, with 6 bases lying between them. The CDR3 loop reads CATSSRLQETQYF. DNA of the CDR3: TGTGCCACCAGCAGCAGGCTCCAAGAGACCCAGTACTTC.

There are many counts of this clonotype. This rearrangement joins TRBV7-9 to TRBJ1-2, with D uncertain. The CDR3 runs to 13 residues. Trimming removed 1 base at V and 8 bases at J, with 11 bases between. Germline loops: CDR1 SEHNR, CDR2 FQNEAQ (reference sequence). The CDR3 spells CASSLEAGRGYTF. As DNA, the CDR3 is TGTGCCAGCAGCTTAGAGGCGGGGAGAGGCTACACCTTC.

CDR3 bases: TGTGCCAGCAGCTTACGGTTTCGCAATCAGCCCCAGCATTTT. It codes for CASSLRFRNQPQHF. The gene calls are TRBV7-3 and TRBJ1-5, with unresolved D. V was pared by 2 bases and J by 2 bases, with 7 bases between. Germline-derived CDR1 and CDR2 are SGHTA and FQGTGA. This CDR3 has 14 amino acids. The full variable domain, completed using reference TRBV7-3 and TRBJ1-5, is GAGVSQTPSNKVTEKGKYVELRCDPISGHTALYWYRQSLGQGPEFLIYFQGTGAADDSGLPNDRFFAVRPEGSVSTLKIQRTERGDSAVYLCASSLRFRNQPQHFGDGTRLSIL.

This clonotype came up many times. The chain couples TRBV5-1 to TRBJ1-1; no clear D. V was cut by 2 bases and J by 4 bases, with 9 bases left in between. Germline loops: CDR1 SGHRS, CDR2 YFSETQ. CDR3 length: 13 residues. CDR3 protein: CASSFGGFTEAFF. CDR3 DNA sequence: TGCGCCAGCAGCTTTGGTGGGTTCACTGAAGCTTTCTTT.

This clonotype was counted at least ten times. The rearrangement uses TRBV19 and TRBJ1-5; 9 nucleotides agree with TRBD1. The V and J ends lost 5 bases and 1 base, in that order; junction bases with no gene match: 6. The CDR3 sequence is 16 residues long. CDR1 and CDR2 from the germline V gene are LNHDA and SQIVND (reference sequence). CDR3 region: CASSDGQGWSNQPQHF. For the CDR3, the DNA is TGTGCCAGTAGTGATGGACAGGGGTGGAGCAATCAGCCCCAGCATTTT.